The 25 T cell receptor beta chains below were found in one sample sequenced in a study of T-cell reconstitution after alpha-beta-depleted transplantation in children. Researchers prepared the TCRbeta library using unique molecular identifiers, the study reports. TCRdb reanalysed the PCR reads using MiXCR and keeps one entry per CDR3 protein. Of some 130,000 distinct CDR3 sequences in the sample, about 9.6% were seen once. The sample in question was PBMCs, mostly from graft donor cells, obtained 180 days after TCRalphabeta/CD19-depleted stem cell transplant. The receptors derive from a girl less than two years old who had a stem cell transplant for combined immunodeficiency, so the T cells may come from the graft donor.

This clonotype came up many times. J is TRBJ2-1 and V is TRBV29-1, with D maybe TRBD1 (6 bases). V shed 4 bases and J shed 6 bases, with 13 bases lying between them. The CDR3 is 13 residues long. Germline CDR1 reads SQVTM; CDR2 reads ANQGSEA. CDR3 DNA sequence: TGCAGCGTTGCTGGGAGAGGGGGCAATGAGCAGTTCTTC. Amino acid sequence: CSVAGRGGNEQFF.

This clonotype was observed a handful of times. The genes are TRBV29-1 and TRBJ1-1; TRBD1 matches at 9 bases. Germline CDR1 reads SQVTM; CDR2 reads ANQGSEA. This CDR3 spans 15 amino acids. V lost 6 bases and J lost 0; bases outside the gene matches: 8. The CDR3 reads CSVGYRGRVNTEAFF. The CDR3 DNA follows: TGCAGCGTGGGGTACAGGGGGCGCGTGAACACTGAAGCTTTCTTT. Based on the CDR3 plus reference TRBV29-1 and TRBJ1-1, the full variable domain is SAVISQKPSRDICQRGTSLTIQCQVDSQVTMMFWYRQQPGQSLTLIATANQGSEATYESGFVIDKFPISRPNLTFSTLTVSNMSPEDSSIYLCSVGYRGRVNTEAFFGQGTRLTVV.

The rearrangement joins TRBV6-1 to TRBJ2-6; D not certain. The CDR3 is 15 residues long. The V gene lost 4 bases and the J gene lost 4 bases, with 11 bases spanning the gap. CDR1 is MNHNS, CDR2 SASEGT, per germline. As DNA, the CDR3 is TGTGCCAGCAGTGTCAGGATGCCGGGGGCCAACGTCCTGACTTTC. It is translated as CASSVRMPGANVLTF.

CDR3 protein: CASSLRLAGVTDTQYF. The CDR3 DNA reads as TGTGCCAGCAGCTTAAGACTAGCGGGGGTCACAGATACGCAGTATTTT. This rearrangement joins TRBV5-6 to TRBJ2-3; 12 bases line up with TRBD2. Germline V CDR1 and CDR2: SGHDT, YYEEEE. V dropped 2 bases and J dropped 2; count of bases not matched to a gene: 3. The CDR3 loop spans 16 amino acids.

This clonotype has at least ten counts. The chain carries TRBV20-1 and TRBJ1-2; D gene ambiguous. The germline V gene encodes CDR1 DFQATT and CDR2 SNEGSKA (reference sequence). The length of the CDR3 is 13 residues. The V gene lost 3 bases and the J gene lost 8 bases, with 16 bases spanning the gap. The CDR3 region is CSASFDHREGYTF. In DNA form, the CDR3 reads TGCAGTGCTAGTTTCGACCACCGGGAAGGCTACACCTTC.

This clonotype was detected only a few times. The chain employs TRBV10-3 and TRBJ2-5; 9 bases are a match to TRBD2. CDR1 and CDR2 from the germline V gene are ENHRY and SYGVKD. The CDR3 is made up of 16 amino acids. Trimming at V came to 5 bases and at J to 2 bases, leaving 9 bases not matched to a gene. The CDR3 DNA sequence: TGTGCCATCAGTCCCTGGGATAGCGGGAGTCAAGAGACCCAGTACTTC. Translated: CAISPWDSGSQETQYF.

This chain uses TRBV12-3 or TRBV12-4 with TRBJ2-3; 7 nucleotides match TRBD2. The V gene end was trimmed by 4 bases and the J gene end by 0 bases; junction bases not matched to a gene: 7. The CDR3 is 16 residues long. The CDR3 loop reads CASSSPLRESTDTQYF. In DNA, the CDR3 is TGTGCCAGCAGTTCCCCCTTGCGGGAGAGCACAGATACGCAGTATTTT.

This clonotype was seen a few times. The rearrangement links TRBV12-3 or TRBV12-4 to TRBJ2-2; 7 positions agree with TRBD1. V gave up 0 bases and J gave up 2 bases; unmatched junction bases: 3. The CDR3 covers 16 residues. The CDR3 nucleotides are TGTGCCAGCAGTTTAGCGGGACAGATAAACACCGGGGAGCTGTTTTTT. It is translated as CASSLAGQINTGELFF.

This clonotype was recorded a few times. J is TRBJ2-5 and V is TRBV5-1, with 16 bases identical to TRBD2. This CDR3 is built from 18 residues. With 4 bases clipped from V and 6 bases from J, the junction kept 12 bases outside the gene matches. CDR1 and CDR2 (germline): SGHRS, YFSETQ. The CDR3 DNA is TGCGCCAGCAGCCTCGGGACTAGCGGGAGGGCCGGGCTGAAGACCCAGTACTTC. Its protein is CASSLGTSGRAGLKTQYF.

The chain has TRBV20-1 and TRBJ2-1; a possible D gene is TRBD2 (7 bases). The germline CDR1 and CDR2 sequences are DFQATT and SNEGSKA (reference sequence). The CDR3 loop spans 18 amino acids. With 0 bases removed from V and 0 bases from J, the gap between germline ends came to 18 bases. CDR3 DNA sequence: TGCAGTGCTAGAGAAAAAGGGGGGGGAACGGGCTCCTACAATGAGCAGTTCTTC. It codes for CSAREKGGGTGSYNEQFF.

A few counts support this clonotype. The genes are TRBV7-8 and TRBJ2-7; 7 bases align to TRBD1. The CDR3 has 12 amino acids. From germline, CDR1 is SGHVS and CDR2 FQNEAQ. V shed 8 bases, J shed 0 bases, and the junction held 1 base outside the gene matches. The CDR3 reads CASGDSSYEQYF. Written as DNA, the CDR3 is TGTGCCAGCGGGGACAGCTCCTACGAGCAGTACTTC.

This clonotype was found a few times. The gene calls are TRBV5-1 and TRBJ2-5; 11 positions match TRBD2. The CDR3 has 14 residues. After removal of 7 bases from V and 0 bases from J, the junction contained 2 bases not matched to a gene. Germline V lookup: CDR1 SGHRS, CDR2 YFSETQ. Here the CDR3 DNA reads TGCGCCAGCGCGACTAGCGGGAACCAAGAGACCCAGTACTTC. Its translation: CASATSGNQETQYF.

This clonotype was seen repeatedly, ten times or more. This chain uses TRBV7-9 with TRBJ2-2; unclear D gene. Trimming removed 4 bases from V and 6 bases from J, with 6 bases in between. The CDR3 is 12 amino acids. CDR1 is SEHNR, CDR2 FQNEAQ, per germline (reference sequence). DNA for the CDR3: TGTGCCAGCAGCTCTTTACCCGGGGAGCTGTTTTTT. Translation: CASSSLPGELFF.

This clonotype was found many times. V gene TRBV20-1 combines with J gene TRBJ1-1; no definite D call. Germline lookup yields CDR1 DFQATT and CDR2 SNEGSKA (reference sequence). The CDR3 consists of 10 residues. The V end was cut by 1 base, the J end by 8 bases, with 5 bases between. CDR3 DNA: TGCAGTGCTAGAGGGAGAGAAGCTTTCTTT. Its translation is CSARGREAFF.

This clonotype was recorded a few times. The chain couples TRBV11-3 to TRBJ2-7, with a tentative D call TRBD1 (5 bases). V was pared by 4 bases and J by 3 bases, with 7 bases between. CDR3 length: 12 residues. Germline loops: CDR1 SGHNT, CDR2 YENEEA. DNA of the CDR3: TGTGCCAGCAGCTACACAGGCTACGAGCAGTACTTC. Translated: CASSYTGYEQYF.

V usage is TRBV13 and J usage is TRBJ1-2; D possibly corresponds to TRBD1 (5 bases). The V gene lost 5 bases and the J gene lost 6 bases, with 16 bases spanning the gap. The CDR3 totals 14 residues. CDR1 is PRHDT, CDR2 FYEKMQ, per germline (reference sequence). The CDR3 reads CASSQGAGFDGYTF. The DNA for the CDR3 is TGTGCCAGCAGCCAAGGGGCGGGCTTTGATGGCTACACCTTC.

The gene calls are TRBV12-3 or TRBV12-4 and TRBJ2-5; D is undetermined. The CDR3 is 13 residues long. The V end lost 5 bases, the J end lost 3 bases, and 10 bases lay between the germline ends. CDR3 in amino acids: CASSPPSEETQYF. CDR3 in DNA: TGTGCCAGCAGTCCCCCATCGGAAGAGACCCAGTACTTC.

This chain uses TRBV24-1 with TRBJ2-1, with 9 nucleotides matching TRBD1. The CDR3 is made up of 16 amino acids. V shed 0 bases and J 2 bases; nucleotides not matched to a gene: 1. The V gene's germline CDR1 is KGHDR and CDR2 SFDVKD. In nucleotides, the CDR3 is TGTGCCACCAGTGATTTGGGGACAGGGACCTACAATGAGCAGTTCTTC. As protein: CATSDLGTGTYNEQFF.

In the case of this clonotype: A single base separates this from a much larger clone, so it may be a read error. The CDR3 bases are TGTGCCATCAGTTGGGTCAGCCCCTCACGGAACACCATATATTTT. As protein: CAISWVSPSRNTIYF. The gene calls are TRBV10-3 and TRBJ1-3; the D is unclear. This CDR3 has 15 amino acids. Germline values: CDR1 ENHRY, CDR2 SYGVKD. V was pared by 5 bases and J by 7 bases, with 18 bases between.

The V call is TRBV20-1, the J call TRBJ2-7; D gene uncertain. V lost 4 bases to trimming and J lost 3 bases, with 7 bases between them. Germline V gives CDR1 DFQATT, CDR2 SNEGSKA (reference sequence). The CDR3 covers 11 residues. CDR3 DNA sequence: TGCAGTGCTACCGAATTCTACGAGCAGTACTTC. Its translation: CSATEFYEQYF.

This chain uses TRBV5-6 with TRBJ2-7; TRBD1 matches 7 bases. Germline-derived CDR1 and CDR2 are SGHDT and YYEEEE. CDR3 length: 15 amino acids. Trimming removed 3 bases from V and 3 bases from J; junction bases left unmatched: 9. CDR3 region: CASSWGWTGLYEQYF. The CDR3 nucleotides are TGTGCCAGCAGCTGGGGTTGGACAGGACTCTACGAGCAGTACTTC.

This clonotype was observed a few times. The chain employs TRBV29-1 and TRBJ2-5; 11 nucleotides agree with TRBD2. This CDR3 contains 15 residues. V lost 0 bases, J lost 4 bases, and 4 bases stayed unmatched. The germline V gene has CDR1 SQVTM and CDR2 ANQGSEA. CDR3 loop: CSVEDWTSGSETQYF. DNA of the CDR3: TGCAGCGTTGAAGATTGGACTAGCGGGTCAGAGACCCAGTACTTC.

This clonotype was counted only a few times. This rearrangement joins TRBV28 to TRBJ2-2, with 7 bases lining up with TRBD2. Germline CDR1 MDHEN, CDR2 SYDVKM. The CDR3 loop spans 15 amino acids. V lost 6 bases to trimming and J lost 0 bases; unmatched junction nucleotides: 4. The CDR3 coding sequence is TGTGCCAGCAGCCCCGGGGGGTCGAACACCGGGGAGCTGTTTTTT. Translating it yields CASSPGGSNTGELFF.

This clonotype has just a few counts. This rearrangement joins TRBV6-2 or TRBV6-3 to TRBJ2-2, with D possibly being TRBD2 (5 bases). The CDR3 length is 14 residues. V was cut by 6 bases and J by 0 bases, with 8 bases left in between. In germline, CDR1 is MNHEY, CDR2 SVGEGT. The CDR3 sequence is CASRRAPNTGELFF. CDR3 coding DNA: TGTGCCAGCAGGCGGGCCCCGAACACCGGGGAGCTGTTTTTT.

In its sample, this clonotype was seen many times. The chain has TRBV6-5 and TRBJ2-6; D may be TRBD1 (6 bases). Germline values: CDR1 MNHEY, CDR2 SVGAGI. This CDR3 has 17 residues. V lost 1 base and J 4 bases, leaving 14 bases between the germline ends. The CDR3 protein is CASSYWTRGPGANVLTF. The DNA for the CDR3 is TGTGCCAGCAGTTACTGGACCAGGGGCCCCGGGGCCAACGTCCTGACTTTC.